This TCR beta chain comes out of a study of monozygotic twins with inflammatory bowel disease. This CDR3 comprises 15 residues. Germline CDR1 SNHLY, CDR2 FYNNEI. With regard to this clonotype: Its matching antigen is unknown.

Using the 5' RACE reads, TCRdb records one entry per CDR3 protein without DNA. The repertoire table contains fewer than 550,000 distinct CDR3 sequences. Study findings and constraints: IBD patients carried less diverse TCRbeta repertoires (inverse Simpson) than healthy co-twins. Treatment differences in immunosuppression may have added variability to the repertoires of patients.

The sequence came from a human donor with ulcerative colitis or Crohn's disease, or a healthy co-twin of an affected twin (not recorded which). What was sequenced was blood. The genes are TRBV2 and TRBJ1-4. This chain's CDR3 is CASSEEATKGGKLFF.